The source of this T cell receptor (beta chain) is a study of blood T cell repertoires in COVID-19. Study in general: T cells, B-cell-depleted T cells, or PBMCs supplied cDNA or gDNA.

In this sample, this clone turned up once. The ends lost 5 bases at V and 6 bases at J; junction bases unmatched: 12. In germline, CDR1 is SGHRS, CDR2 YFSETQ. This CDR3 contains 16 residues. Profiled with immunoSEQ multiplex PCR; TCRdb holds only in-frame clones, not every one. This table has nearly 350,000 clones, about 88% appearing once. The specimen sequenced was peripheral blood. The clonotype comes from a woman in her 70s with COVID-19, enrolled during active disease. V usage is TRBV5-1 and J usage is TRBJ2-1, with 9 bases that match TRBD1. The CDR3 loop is CASSPAGTGKLNEQFF. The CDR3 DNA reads TGCGCCAGCAGTCCCGCCGGGACAGGGAAGCTCAATGAGCAGTTCTTC.